The clone carrying this T cell receptor beta chain occurred a few times. The source of the sample is a study of identical twins. Every donor was a healthy Caucasian. Unique molecular identifiers were present on the cDNA, which also gained a universal primer site by template switching. TCRdb re-analysed the 5' RACE reads in MiXCR, keeping a single row per CDR3 protein. Of approximately 470,000 distinct CDR3 sequences listed, 14% are singletons. In germline, CDR1 is SGHRS, CDR2 YFSETQ. V shed 7 bases, J shed 6 bases, and the junction held 11 bases outside the gene matches. CDR3 length equals 15 residues. These same records also appear under a second study, on yellow fever vaccine responses in identical twins. From that second work: Vaccine T cell responses of twins reportedly seemed partly convergent and partly personalized.

The J gene is TRBJ2-1, the V gene TRBV5-1; 9 bases agree with TRBD1. This clonotype was obtained from a woman aged 18-30 years in good health. Material: CD4+ T cells sorted from blood. CDR3 amino acids: CASRNRGRWGNEQFF. In nucleotides, the CDR3 is TGCGCCAGCCGTAACAGGGGGCGCTGGGGCAATGAGCAGTTCTTC.